This T cell receptor (beta chain) derives from a study of vaccination and CD4 T cells after COVID-19. Study at large: Control cultures, each given a CEFX pool, an HIV-1 Nef pool, or no peptide, were included.

This clonotype was counted only a few times. The antigen is undetermined. Researchers used the Oncomine TCR Beta short-read assay to sequence DNA from cultured CD4+ T cells. Using its own MiXCR run on the PCR reads, TCRdb lists one record per CDR3 protein. This sample yields 15,000 or so distinct CDR3 sequences, of which about two fifths are seen a single time; roughly 8.1% belongs to the top ten. Treatment indicated: roughly 11-day PBMC culture with coronavirus spike peptide pools or control peptides (ViraFEST assay). Via ViraFEST, peptide pools expanded antigen-specific T cells before TCR sequencing. This CDR3 comprises 16 residues. V shed 4 bases, J shed 4 bases, and the junction held 9 bases outside the gene matches. Germline V gene lookup returns CDR1 MGHRA and CDR2 YSYEKL.

Input material: CD4+ T cells from blood, cultured in vitro. This TCR came from a human donor who had recovered from COVID-19. The chain employs TRBV4-1 and TRBJ1-5; TRBD1 matches 8 bases. The CDR3 nucleotides read TGCGCCAGCAGCCGCGCTGCAGGGGGCGGTAATCAGCCCCAGCATTTT. Translating it yields CASSRAAGGGNQPQHF.